Listed below are T cell receptor beta chains from one sample, sequenced in a study of blood T cell repertoires in COVID-19. Generated by immunoSEQ multiplex PCR, the TCRdb table keeps only in-frame clones and is missing some. The sample includes approximately 300,000 clones, 80% to 90% seen only once; the top ten take under 11%. Sequenced sample: PBMCs or T cells enriched from blood (not recorded which). All receptors come from a young woman who had recovered from COVID-19. Both conserved end residues are part of each CDR3. D genes are given only for firm matches. Size is omitted from some rows. Given values are once, few, many or a class for expanded clones.

>-|-|TRBJ1-5|TRBV7-8
TGTGCCAGCAGCTTAGAGCTTCAGCCCCAGCATTTT
CASSLELQPQHF
>TRBD1|-|TRBJ2-1|TRBV27
TGTGCCAGCAGTCCGCTACGACAGGGTCCCTACAATGAGCAGTTCTTC
CASSPLRQGPYNEQFF
>TRBD1|-|TRBJ2-6|TRBV18
TGTGCCAGCTCACTGGACAGGGGGCCTGGGGCCAACGTCCTGACTTTC
CASSLDRGPGANVLTF
>TRBD1|-|TRBJ2-7|TRBV5-5
TGTGCCAGCAGCCCAACGGGACAGGACACCTACGAGCAGTACTTC
CASSPTGQDTYEQYF
>-|-|TRBJ1-1|TRBV7-9
TGTGCCAGCAGCCAAAACAGGGAGAACACTGAAGCTTTCTTT
CASSQNRENTEAFF
>-|-|TRBJ1-1|TRBV4-1
TGCGCCAGCAGCCAAACAGGTGAGGCTTTCTTT
CASSQTGEAFF
>-|-|TRBJ2-2|TRBV6-1
TGTGCCAGCAGTGAAGTCGAAGGGCGGGTCGGCGCCGGGGAGCTGTTTTTT
CASSEVEGRVGAGELFF
>TRBD1|-|TRBJ2-5|TRBV11-2
TGTGCCAGCAGCCTCCGACTACAGGGGGCAGGTGAGACCCAGTACTTC
CASSLRLQGAGETQYF
>TRBD1|-|TRBJ1-2|TRBV24-1
TGTGCCACCAGTGAACCCGGGACAGGAGCTAACTATGGCTACACCTTC
CATSEPGTGANYGYTF
>-|-|TRBJ2-4|TRBV5-6
TGTGCCAGCAGCTTGGGGCAGGCCCTAGCCAAAAACATTCAGTACTTC
CASSLGQALAKNIQYF
>-|-|TRBJ1-2|TRBV5-6
TGTGCCAGCAGCTTGCGGGACGGGGGACCTTATGGCTACACCTTC
CASSLRDGGPYGYTF
>TRBD1|-|TRBJ1-4|TRBV2
TGTGCCAGCAGGGGACAGGGGAATGAAAAACTGTTTTTT
CASRGQGNEKLFF
>-|few|TRBJ1-1|TRBV27
TGTGCCAGCAGACGCGGGGGGGGCAACACTGAAGCTTTCTTT
CASRRGGGNTEAFF
>-|-|TRBJ1-1|TRBV10-1
TGCGCCAGCAGCAGGGAACTAAACACTGAAGCTTTCTTT
CASSRELNTEAFF
>-|once|TRBJ1-2|TRBV28
TGTGCCAGCAGTTTGCGCCTAGGGGCAGGACCTGGCTACACCTTC
CASSLRLGAGPGYTF
>-|-|TRBJ2-3|TRBV12-3/TRBV12-4
TGTGCCAGCACCCGAGGGGATACGCAGTATTTT
CASTRGDTQYF
>TRBD1|-|TRBJ2-7|TRBV29-1
TGCAGCGGAAGGACAGGGACAAACGAGCAGTACTTC
CSGRTGTNEQYF
>-|-|TRBJ1-2|TRBV7-9
TGTGCCAGCAGCTCAACAGGGTCTGACTATGGCTACACCTTC
CASSSTGSDYGYTF
>-|few|TRBJ1-5|TRBV2
TGTGCCAGCAGGACACGTAAGGATCAGCCCCAGCATTTT
CASRTRKDQPQHF
>TRBD1|few|TRBJ2-7|TRBV5-5
TGTGCCAGCAGCCTCTGGACAGGGAGCTACGAGCAGTACTTC
CASSLWTGSYEQYF
>-|-|TRBJ1-2|TRBV30
TGTGCCTGGATCCGCAAGGGGCAGGAAGGGGCCTATGGCTACACCTTC
CAWIRKGQEGAYGYTF
>TRBD2|-|TRBJ2-3|TRBV5-1
TGCGCCAGCAGCCTGGGACTAGCGGGGGGTAGGACAGATACGCAGTATTTT
CASSLGLAGGRTDTQYF
>TRBD1|-|TRBJ1-1|TRBV18
TGTGCCAGCTCACCTCGGCAGGGGGCAGAGACTGAAGCTTTCTTT
CASSPRQGAETEAFF
>-|-|TRBJ1-2|TRBV29-1
TGCACGTGCAGGGGCAACTATGGCTACACCTTC
CTCRGNYGYTF
>TRBD1|-|TRBJ1-4|TRBV5-1
TGCGCCAGCAGCTCCTCCGACGGACAGGGAGGAGCGGCGGGTGAAAAACTGTTTTTT
CASSSSDGQGGAAGEKLFF
>TRBD1|-|TRBJ1-2|TRBV6-2/TRBV6-3
TGTGCCAGCAGCACCGGGACAGGGGGCATCTATGGCTACACCTTC
CASSTGTGGIYGYTF
>-|-|TRBJ2-7|TRBV7-7
TGTGCTAGCAGCTTAGCGGCAGGGTCCCCCTCCTACGAGCAGTACTTC
CASSLAAGSPSYEQYF
>TRBD2|-|TRBJ2-3|TRBV5-1
TGCGCCAGCAGCCCCGTGGGTAGCGGGGGGGCAGATACGCAGTATTTT
CASSPVGSGGADTQYF
>TRBD2|many|TRBJ2-7|TRBV5-1
TGCGCCAGCAGCTTGGAACTAGCGGGTTCTTGGTCCTACGAGCAGTACTTC
CASSLELAGSWSYEQYF
>-|-|TRBJ1-5|TRBV2
TGTGCCAGCAGTGCAAGCCGGGTAGATCAGCCCCAGCATTTT
CASSASRVDQPQHF
>-|-|TRBJ1-5|TRBV18
TGTGCCAGCTCACCGCGTACGAATCAGCCCCAGCATTTT
CASSPRTNQPQHF
>-|-|TRBJ2-7|TRBV27
TGTGCCAGCACAAACAGGCTCTACGAGCAGTACTTC
CASTNRLYEQYF
>TRBD1|-|TRBJ1-2|TRBV11-2
TGTGCCAGCAGCTTAGTAACAGGGGCCGGCTACACCTTC
CASSLVTGAGYTF
>TRBD2|-|TRBJ2-1|TRBV4-2
TGTGCCAGCAGCCAAGACCATAGCGGGGGGGCCTACAATGAGCAGTTCTTC
CASSQDHSGGAYNEQFF
>TRBD1|-|TRBJ1-1|TRBV7-9
TGTGCCAGCACCCCCAGGGGGCTCGGCACTGAAGCTTTCTTT
CASTPRGLGTEAFF
>-|-|TRBJ1-6|TRBV10-3
TGTGCCATCAGTGAGTGGAGGAGCTCCTATAATTCACCCCTCCACTTT
CAISEWRSSYNSPLHF
>TRBD1|-|TRBJ2-7|TRBV19
TGTGCCAGTACCCCGTCCCGGGACAGGAACGAGCAGTACTTC
CASTPSRDRNEQYF
>TRBD1|-|TRBJ1-6|TRBV2
TGTGCCAGCACACAAGGACAGGGAGGTACTTCACCCCTCCACTTT
CASTQGQGGTSPLHF
>TRBD2|once|TRBJ2-7|TRBV5-4
TGTGCCAGCAGCCCCGGGACTAGCGGGACCTACGAGCAGTACTTC
CASSPGTSGTYEQYF
>TRBD1|-|TRBJ1-5|TRBV30
TGTGCCTGGAGCTCAGGACAGGGCGAAAATCAGCCCCAGCATTTT
CAWSSGQGENQPQHF
>-|few|TRBJ1-5|TRBV28
TGTGCCAGCAGTTTACATAGCAATCAGCCCCAGCATTTT
CASSLHSNQPQHF